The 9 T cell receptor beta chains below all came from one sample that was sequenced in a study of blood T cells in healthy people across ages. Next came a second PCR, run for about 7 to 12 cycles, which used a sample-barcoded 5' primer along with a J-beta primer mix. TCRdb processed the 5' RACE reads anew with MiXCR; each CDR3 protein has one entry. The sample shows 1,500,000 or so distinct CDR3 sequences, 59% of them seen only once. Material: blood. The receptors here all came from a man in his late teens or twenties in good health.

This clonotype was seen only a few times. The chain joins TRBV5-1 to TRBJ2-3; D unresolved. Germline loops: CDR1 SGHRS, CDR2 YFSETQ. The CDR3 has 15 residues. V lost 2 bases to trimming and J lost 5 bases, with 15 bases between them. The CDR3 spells CASSFTTSRVDTQYF. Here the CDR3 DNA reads TGCGCCAGCAGCTTTACCACATCTCGGGTAGATACGCAGTATTTT.

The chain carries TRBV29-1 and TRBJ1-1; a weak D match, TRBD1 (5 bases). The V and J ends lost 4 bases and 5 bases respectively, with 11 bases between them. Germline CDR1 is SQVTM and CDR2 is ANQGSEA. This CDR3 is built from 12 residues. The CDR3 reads CSVAGGGTEAFF. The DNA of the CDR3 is TGCAGCGTTGCTGGGGGGGGTACTGAAGCTTTCTTT.

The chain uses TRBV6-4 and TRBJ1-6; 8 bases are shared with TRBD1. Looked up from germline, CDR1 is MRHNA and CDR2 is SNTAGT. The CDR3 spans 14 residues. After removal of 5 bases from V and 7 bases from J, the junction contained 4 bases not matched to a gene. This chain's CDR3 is CASSRTGYNSPLHF. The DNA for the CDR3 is TGTGCCAGCAGTCGGACAGGGTACAATTCACCCCTCCACTTT.

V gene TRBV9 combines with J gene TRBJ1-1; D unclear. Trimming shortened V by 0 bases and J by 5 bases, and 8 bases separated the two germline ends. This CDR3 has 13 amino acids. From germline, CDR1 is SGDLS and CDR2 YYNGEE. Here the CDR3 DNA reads TGTGCCAGCAGCGTAGTGGAGGGTACTGAAGCTTTCTTT. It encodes CASSVVEGTEAFF. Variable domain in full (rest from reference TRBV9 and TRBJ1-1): DSGVTQTPKHLITATGQRVTLRCSPRSGDLSVYWYQQSLDQGLQFLIQYYNGEERAKGNILERFSAQQFPDLHSELNLSSLELGDSALYFCASSVVEGTEAFFGQGTRLTVV.

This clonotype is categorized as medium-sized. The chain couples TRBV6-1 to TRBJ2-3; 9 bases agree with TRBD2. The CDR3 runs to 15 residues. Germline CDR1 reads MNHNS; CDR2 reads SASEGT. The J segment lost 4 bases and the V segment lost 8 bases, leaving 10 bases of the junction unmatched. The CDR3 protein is CASVERSGSADTQYF. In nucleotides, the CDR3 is TGTGCCAGCGTAGAACGTAGCGGGAGCGCAGATACGCAGTATTTT.

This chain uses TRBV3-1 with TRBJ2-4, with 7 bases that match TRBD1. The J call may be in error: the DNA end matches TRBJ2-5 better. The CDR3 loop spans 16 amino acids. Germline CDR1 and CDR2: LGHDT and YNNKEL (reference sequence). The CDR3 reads CASSHGYRDSHETQYF. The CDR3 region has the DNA TGTGCCAGCAGCCATGGATACCGGGACAGTCATGAGACCCAGTACTTC.

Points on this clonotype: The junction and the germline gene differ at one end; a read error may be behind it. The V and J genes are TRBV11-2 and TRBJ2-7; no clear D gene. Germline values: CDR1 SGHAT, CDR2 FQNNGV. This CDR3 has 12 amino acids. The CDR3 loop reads CASSLDLDEQYF. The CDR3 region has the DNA TGCGCCAGCAGCTTGGATCTGGACGAGCAGTACTTC.

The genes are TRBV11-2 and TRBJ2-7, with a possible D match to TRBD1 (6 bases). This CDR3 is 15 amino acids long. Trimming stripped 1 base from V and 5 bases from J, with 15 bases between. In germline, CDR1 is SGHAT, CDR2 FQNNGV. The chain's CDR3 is CASSLGGRGLDEQYF. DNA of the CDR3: TGTGCCAGCAGCTTAGGAGGCAGGGGCCTTGACGAGCAGTACTTC.

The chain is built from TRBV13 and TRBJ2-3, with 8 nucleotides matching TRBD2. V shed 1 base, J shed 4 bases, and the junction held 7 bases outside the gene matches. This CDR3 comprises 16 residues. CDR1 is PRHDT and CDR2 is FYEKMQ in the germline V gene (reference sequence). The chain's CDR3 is CASSLVRLALADTQYF. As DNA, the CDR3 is TGTGCCAGCAGCTTAGTCCGACTAGCGCTGGCAGATACGCAGTATTTT.